Sequencing of this TCR beta chain was carried out in a study of blood T cell repertoires in COVID-19 (dated by TCRdb to the early 2020s). A note on the overall study: Collaborator samples came from the United States, Italy and Spain and covered acute and convalescent phases of COVID-19. The prospective study material was composed of cDNA or gDNA derived from T cells, B-cell-depleted T cells, or PBMCs. The dataset comprised deeply sampled blood TCRbeta repertoires from subjects exposed to, actively infected with, or recovered from COVID-19. The samples were drawn from the first 160 participants of the ongoing ImmuneRACE study and from 950 to 1,500 subjects provided by 6 global collaborators. A freely available public database, intended as a resource for researchers studying the immune response to SARS-CoV-2, is where the repertoires were released. Where available, HLA class I and class II types were obtained from metadata supplied by the sample provider rather than from assay-based typing. Sample metadata almost always included a de-identified subject ID, COVID-19 status, age in years and sex.

Summary of the overall study and its limitations: How much clinical and demographic metadata was included differed by source and by participant, and the metadata was provided uncurated.

Each collaborating institution followed its own protocols to collect whole blood in K2EDTA tubes. For TCRbeta analysis, collaborators shipped samples in one of three forms: frozen whole blood, isolated PBMCs, or DNA extracted from either of those sample types. To note about this clone: Its antigen remains undetermined. No much larger clone is present one base from it, and per-base qualities are unavailable.

V lost 5 bases and J lost 2 bases, and the count of bases not matched to a germline gene is 6. Based on the germline V gene, the CDR1 and CDR2 sequences are MDHEN and SYDVKM. The CDR3 contains 16 residues, cysteine and phenylalanine counted. Only the CDR3 portion is preserved as DNA: 48 bases, with reading frame beginning at the first base. TCRbeta CDR3 regions were amplified from genomic DNA by means of the immunoSEQ Assay, a bias-controlled multiplex PCR. In the paper's pipeline: The number of nucleated cells in each sample was estimated by amplification of reference gene primers within the assay. To quantify the absolute abundance of each unique TCRbeta CDR3 rearrangement, sequence reads were collapsed and filtered. For each sample, productive Simpson clonality was calculated by taking the square root of Simpson's diversity index across productive rearrangements. This immuneACCESS table, as held by TCRdb, lists in-frame sequences with V and J called but not all clones. Of the missing ones, under half trace to an unresolved V gene in checked studies; the others have no known cause. V and J calls and clone size are given by that table; D and trimming were obtained from the DNA. The sample yields 300,000 to 450,000 clones; 85% to 90% were counted once. Jointly, the top ten make up about 2.9% of the sample.

The chain uses TRBV28 and TRBJ2-1, and 10 junctional nucleotides match TRBD2. The specimen sequenced was peripheral blood. The receptor was isolated from a human donor in a cohort sampled during active COVID-19. The DNA is as follows: TGTGCCAGCAGTCCTAGCGGGAGAGGAGCCTACAATGAGCAGTTCTTC. Its translation reads: CASSPSGRGAYNEQFF.